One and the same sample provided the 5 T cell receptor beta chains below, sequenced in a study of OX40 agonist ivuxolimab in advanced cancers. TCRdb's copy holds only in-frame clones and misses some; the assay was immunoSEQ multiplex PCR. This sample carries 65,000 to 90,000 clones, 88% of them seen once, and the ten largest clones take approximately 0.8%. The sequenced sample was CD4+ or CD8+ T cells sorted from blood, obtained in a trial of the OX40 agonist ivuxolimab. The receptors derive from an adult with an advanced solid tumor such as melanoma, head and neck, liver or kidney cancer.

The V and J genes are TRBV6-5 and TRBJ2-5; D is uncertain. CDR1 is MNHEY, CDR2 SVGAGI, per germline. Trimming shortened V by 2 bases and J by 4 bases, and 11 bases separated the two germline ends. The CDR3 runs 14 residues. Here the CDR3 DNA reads TGTGCCAGCAGTTACGGCGGAGCTTTAGAGACCCAGTACTTC. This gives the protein CASSYGGALETQYF.

CDR3 amino acids: CASRTSGQTYSNQPQHF. CDR3 DNA sequence: TGTGCCAGCAGAACTTCAGGACAGACTTATAGCAATCAGCCCCAGCATTTT. The J gene is TRBJ1-5, the V gene TRBV28, with D perhaps TRBD1 (6 bases). V dropped 6 bases and J dropped 0 bases, with 18 bases sitting between them. Germline lookup yields CDR1 MDHEN and CDR2 SYDVKM. The CDR3 consists of 17 residues.

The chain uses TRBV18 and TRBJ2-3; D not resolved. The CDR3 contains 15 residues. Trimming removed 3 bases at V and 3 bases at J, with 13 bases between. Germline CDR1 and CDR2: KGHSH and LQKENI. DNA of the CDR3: TGTGCCAGCTCACCGGGGTTGGAATTGACAGATACGCAGTATTTT. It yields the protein CASSPGLELTDTQYF.

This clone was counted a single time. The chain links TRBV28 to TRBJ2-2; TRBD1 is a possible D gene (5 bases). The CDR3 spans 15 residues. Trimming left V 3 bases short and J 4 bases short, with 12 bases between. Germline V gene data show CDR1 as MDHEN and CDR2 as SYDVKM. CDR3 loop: CASSLARAATGELFF. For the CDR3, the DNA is TGTGCCAGCAGTTTGGCCAGGGCGGCCACCGGGGAGCTGTTTTTT.

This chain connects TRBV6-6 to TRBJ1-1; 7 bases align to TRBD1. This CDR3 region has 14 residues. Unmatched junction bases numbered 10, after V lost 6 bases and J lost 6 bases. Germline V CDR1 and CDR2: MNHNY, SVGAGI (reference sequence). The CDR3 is CASSDPRGVAEAFF. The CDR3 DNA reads TGTGCCAGCAGCGACCCCAGGGGGGTAGCTGAAGCTTTCTTT.